This T cell receptor (beta chain) was profiled in a study of T cell responses to AZD1222 COVID-19 vaccine. Whole-study results and caveats: All repertoire sampling was performed exclusively after the peak T cell response. Nearly half of spike-specific TCRs reportedly go after variant regions that carry no mutations. Two AZD1222 doses significantly raised spike-specific TCR breadth and depth over controls. Seropositive at baseline were only six or seven AZD1222 recipients.

V shed 10 bases and J shed 0 bases, with 16 bases lying between them. This CDR3 contains 14 residues. Germline V CDR1 and CDR2: MDHEN, SYDVKM. The assay was immunoSEQ multiplex PCR, and TCRdb's table has in-frame clones only and misses some. The data show over 110,000 clones, around nine tenths seen once. A remark on this clone: The antigen remains undetermined.

The TCR comes from an adult in good health. Sequencing was performed on peripheral blood, taken on day 0 of AZD1222 vaccination. The chain is built from TRBV28 and TRBJ2-7, with D perhaps matching TRBD2 (5 bases). The CDR3 reads CATKRTGDSYEQYF. CDR3 coding DNA: TGTGCCACCAAAAGGACTGGCGACTCCTACGAGCAGTACTTC.